Following are 28 T cell receptor beta chains from one sample sequenced in a study of T cells in localized non-small cell lung cancer (dated by TCRdb to between 2020 and 2021). The library was generated by the immunoSEQ multiplex PCR assay. TCRdb took this table from immuneACCESS and kept in-frame rearrangements with V and J called. Such tables lack part of the clones; where checked against another copy, unresolved V genes explain under half of the gap, and the rest is unexplained. This sample gives 35,000 to 50,000 clones in total; roughly three quarters of them show up just once. The ten largest make up around a third of the sample. The sequencing used PBMCs, collected before any cancer treatment. These TCRs come from a woman aged 35-75 years with stage II squamous cell lung carcinoma.

The rearrangement links TRBV2 to TRBJ1-2; D is ambiguous. Germline lookup yields CDR1 SNHLY and CDR2 FYNNEI. The CDR3 runs to 14 residues. V was pared by 7 bases and J by 4 bases, with 16 bases between. CDR3 sequence reads: CASKRTEDLYGYTF. CDR3 DNA sequence: TGTGCCAGCAAGAGGACCGAGGATCTCTATGGCTACACCTTC.

The chain uses TRBV6-1 and TRBJ2-7; the match to TRBD1 covers 11 bases. The CDR3 runs 18 residues. The germline CDR1 and CDR2 sequences are MNHNS and SASEGT. V lost 3 bases to trimming and J lost 4 bases; unmatched junction nucleotides: 14. CDR3 region: CASSDLGAGTGGRYEQYF. The CDR3 coding sequence is TGTGCCAGCAGTGACTTAGGGGCTGGGACAGGGGGAAGGTACGAGCAGTACTTC.

This clone was counted only a few times. The chain employs TRBV27 and TRBJ2-1, with D possibly matching TRBD1 (6 bases). This CDR3 has 14 amino acids. V was clipped by 3 bases and J by 7 bases, with 13 bases between them. Germline V lookup: CDR1 MNHEY, CDR2 SMNVEV (reference sequence). In nucleotides, the CDR3 is TGTGCCAGCAGTTTGTCAGGGGTCTATAATGAGCAGTTCTTC. Residues: CASSLSGVYNEQFF.

The V call is TRBV4-2, the J call TRBJ2-5; the D call may be TRBD1 or TRBD2 (5 bases each). Trimming took 5 bases from V and 1 from J, leaving 11 bases between them. The CDR3 loop spans 14 amino acids. Looked up from germline, CDR1 is LGHNA and CDR2 is YNFKEQ. The CDR3 bases are TGTGCCAGCAGCTTCCGGGACGGCCAAGAGACCCAGTACTTC. It translates to CASSFRDGQETQYF.

A remark on this clone: A junction end diverges from the germline sequence, so it may reflect a read error. This same CDR3 is encoded by further DNA sequences in the sample. J is TRBJ1-6 and V is TRBV4-2, with a possible D match to TRBD1 (5 bases). Germline V gene data show CDR1 as LGHNA and CDR2 as YNFKEQ. This CDR3 comprises 15 residues. The CDR3 here is CASSRDSNNNSPLHF. In nucleotides, the CDR3 is TGTGCCAGCAGCCGGGACTCAAACAATAATTCGCCCCTCCACTTT.

The chain is built from TRBV5-6 and TRBJ2-5, with TRBD2 identical over 13 bases. CDR1 and CDR2 (germline): SGHDT, YYEEEE. The CDR3 extends over 17 amino acids. V gave up 4 bases and J gave up 2 bases; unmatched junction bases: 8. The CDR3 nucleotides read TGTGCCAGCAGCCCGCTGACTAGCGGGGGGTTACAAGAGACCCAGTACTTC. Its protein is CASSPLTSGGLQETQYF.

This clone was seen once. The genes are TRBV19 and TRBJ1-1; D ambiguous. The CDR3 covers 12 residues. Germline assignment: CDR1 LNHDA and CDR2 SQIVND (reference sequence). V lost 5 bases to trimming and J lost 8 bases, with 12 bases between them. CDR3 sequence: CASSFRGAEAFF. CDR3 in DNA: TGTGCCAGTAGTTTTCGGGGAGCCGAAGCTTTCTTT.

This chain uses TRBV5-1 with TRBJ2-1; 9 nucleotides line up with TRBD2. Germline lookup yields CDR1 SGHRS and CDR2 YFSETQ. The ends lost 7 bases at V and 1 base at J; junction bases unmatched: 3. The CDR3 extends over 14 amino acids. The CDR3 DNA reads TGCGCCAGCTCTAGCGGGGCATCCTACAATGAGCAGTTCTTC. This encodes CASSSGASYNEQFF.

This clone was picked up a small number of times. V is TRBV7-9 and J is TRBJ1-5, with a tentative D call TRBD1 (5 bases). This CDR3 has 12 residues. CDR1 and CDR2 from the germline V gene are SEHNR and FQNEAQ (reference sequence). V lost 1 base and J 11 bases, leaving 9 bases between the germline ends. The CDR3 region is CASSLGGQSQHF. The DNA of the CDR3 is TGTGCCAGCAGCTTAGGGGGCCAGTCCCAGCATTTT.

Here the CDR3 DNA reads TGTGCCAGCTCACCCCAGACGGGTGAAGACACCATATATTTT. It encodes CASSPQTGEDTIYF. V usage is TRBV18 and J usage is TRBJ1-3; D is undetermined. The CDR3 is 14 residues long. V was pared by 3 bases and J by 8 bases, with 14 bases between. From germline, CDR1 is KGHSH and CDR2 LQKENI.

In its sample, this clone was seen once. The gene calls are TRBV25-1 and TRBJ2-3, with TRBD2 identical over 11 bases. The CDR3 contains 17 residues. With V trimmed by 2 bases and J by 2 bases, 6 bases remained unmatched. Germline V gene lookup returns CDR1 MGHDK and CDR2 SYGVNS. CDR3 DNA sequence: TGTGCCAGCAGTGAACATTCACTAGCGGGGGACACAGATACGCAGTATTTT. Translation: CASSEHSLAGDTDTQYF.

V usage is TRBV28 and J usage is TRBJ2-7; D gene ambiguous. V dropped 3 bases and J dropped 2 bases, with 11 bases sitting between them. CDR3 size: 14 residues. Germline assignment: CDR1 MDHEN and CDR2 SYDVKM. CDR3: CASSLIGPTYEQYF. The CDR3 bases are TGTGCCAGCAGTTTGATAGGGCCGACCTACGAGCAGTACTTC.

The chain employs TRBV5-1 and TRBJ2-1; maybe TRBD2 (5 bases). This CDR3 is 14 amino acids long. The V end was cut by 5 bases, the J end by 5 bases, with 14 bases between. Looked up from germline, CDR1 is SGHRS and CDR2 is YFSETQ. CDR3 amino acids: CASRKDGVHNEQFF. For the CDR3, the DNA is TGCGCCAGCAGGAAGGACGGGGTCCACAATGAGCAGTTCTTC.

This clone was counted once. The chain is built from TRBV27 and TRBJ2-1, with D possibly being TRBD2 (5 bases). Germline V gives CDR1 MNHEY, CDR2 SMNVEV (reference sequence). Trimming removed 8 bases from V and 10 bases from J, with 15 bases in between. The CDR3 loop spans 12 amino acids. The CDR3 protein is CASGEWRYEQFF. CDR3 bases: TGTGCCAGCGGTGAATGGAGGTACGAGCAGTTCTTC.

The rearrangement uses TRBV19 and TRBJ1-1; D is ambiguous. Between the trimmed V and J ends, which lost 6 bases and 0 bases, there was a span of 14 bases. Germline V gene sequence: CDR1 LNHDA, CDR2 SQIVND (reference sequence). The CDR3 loop spans 15 amino acids. As DNA, the CDR3 is TGTGCCAGTAGATTCGAGGAACATTTGAACACTGAAGCTTTCTTT. Its translation is CASRFEEHLNTEAFF.

This rearrangement joins TRBV28 to TRBJ1-1; no reliable D call. V lost 8 bases to trimming and J lost 5 bases, with 18 bases between them. The V gene's germline CDR1 is MDHEN and CDR2 SYDVKM. The CDR3 covers 14 residues. The CDR3 spells CASWGEGDNTEAFF. CDR3 DNA sequence: TGTGCCAGCTGGGGTGAGGGTGATAATACTGAAGCTTTCTTT.

The chain carries TRBV16 and TRBJ1-4, with TRBD1 matching over 7 bases. This CDR3 has 14 residues. The trim removed 4 bases at V and 4 bases at J, leaving 3 bases unmatched. Germline CDR1 is KGHSY and CDR2 is FQNENV. The CDR3 DNA reads as TGTGCCAGCAGCCGGGACAGCCTTAATGAAAAACTGTTTTTT. Protein: CASSRDSLNEKLFF. Looking up the rest from reference TRBV16 and TRBJ1-4 gives the full variable domain: GEEVAQTPKHLVRGEGQKAKLYCAPIKGHSYVFWYQQVLKNEFKFLISFQNENVFDETGMPKERFSAKCLPNSPCSLEIQATKLEDSAVYFCASSRDSLNEKLFFGSGTQLSVL.

The rearrangement joins TRBV10-1 to TRBJ2-7; a weak D match, TRBD2 (5 bases). The V and J ends lost 2 bases and 3 bases respectively, with 5 bases between them. Germline CDR1 WNHNN, CDR2 SYGVQD (reference sequence). CDR3 length equals 12 residues. Written as DNA, the CDR3 is TGCGCCAGCAGTGAGGCGGGCTACGAGCAGTACGTC. Its protein product is CASSEAGYEQYV.

The chain recombines TRBV7-2 with TRBJ2-2; 7 bases match TRBD2. The CDR3 is 15 amino acids. Germline CDR1 reads SGHTA; CDR2 reads FQGNSA. V gave up 5 bases and J gave up 0 bases; unmatched junction bases: 3. DNA of the CDR3: TGTGCCAGCAGCCACGGGGGGACGAACACCGGGGAGCTGTTTTTT. Amino acid sequence: CASSHGGTNTGELFF.

The gene calls are TRBV5-4 and TRBJ2-1; D possibly corresponds to TRBD2 (5 bases). Trimming pared 3 bases from V and 6 bases from J, leaving 10 bases between. This CDR3 is built from 13 residues. Germline assignment: CDR1 SGHNT and CDR2 YYREEE (reference sequence). For the CDR3, the DNA is TGTGCCAGCAGCTCCACTCGGGGCAATGAGCAGTTCTTC. Protein sequence: CASSSTRGNEQFF.

Notes on this clone: Relative to the germline gene, one junction end is altered; a read error may explain this. This chain connects TRBV6-5 to TRBJ2-7; a possible D gene is TRBD1 (6 bases). The CDR3 totals 10 residues. CDR1 is MNHEY, CDR2 SVGAGI, per germline. CDR3 protein: CASRDRYPSF. In DNA, the CDR3 is TGTGCCAGCAGGGACAGATACCCATCCTTC.

The chain joins TRBV5-1 to TRBJ2-3; perhaps D is TRBD1 or TRBD2 (6 bases each). The V end lost 5 bases, the J end lost 4 bases, and 17 bases lay between the germline ends. The CDR3 has 15 amino acids. Germline V gene sequence: CDR1 SGHRS, CDR2 YFSETQ. CDR3 sequence reads: CASRRGDAGADTQYF. CDR3 DNA: TGCGCCAGCAGAAGGGGGGACGCCGGGGCAGATACGCAGTATTTT.

This chain uses TRBV18 with TRBJ2-2, with 11 bases matching TRBD2. The germline gives CDR1 KGHSH, CDR2 LQKENI. The V and J ends lost 2 bases and 0 bases, in that order; junction bases with no gene match: 14. This CDR3 comprises 21 residues. CDR3 nucleotide sequence: TGTGCCAGCTCACCAGAGGGACTAGCGGCCCCGTCCCCCGCGAACACCGGGGAGCTGTTTTTT. Amino acid sequence: CASSPEGLAAPSPANTGELFF.

The table lists this clone with a count of one. The chain combines TRBV5-4 with TRBJ2-1; 7 bases match TRBD2. Germline CDR1 reads SGHNT; CDR2 reads YYREEE (reference sequence). Unmatched junction bases numbered 8, after V lost 4 bases and J lost 1 base. The CDR3 contains 16 residues. CDR3 sequence (DNA): TGTGCCAGCAGCATGAGGGAGGGCCCTTCCTACAATGAGCAGTTCTTC. Translation: CASSMREGPSYNEQFF.

The chain couples TRBV10-3 to TRBJ1-3; D remains ambiguous. Germline V gene lookup returns CDR1 ENHRY and CDR2 SYGVKD. V gave up 7 bases and J gave up 0 bases, with 10 bases separating them. This CDR3 is 14 amino acids long. The CDR3 region has the DNA TGTGCCATCATGCGGGAGAGCTCTGGAAACACCATATATTTT. Residues: CAIMRESSGNTIYF.

A word on this clone: A read error may produce the germline difference seen at one junction end. This chain joins TRBV7-9 and TRBJ1-1, with 8 nucleotides matching TRBD1. Germline CDR1 is SEHNR and CDR2 is FQNEAQ (reference sequence). The CDR3 length is 16 residues. The CDR3 region has the DNA TGTGCCAGCAGCCCTAAAGCAGGGGGCGGGCAGGTTGTCCTCACCTTT. This sequence encodes CASSPKAGGGQVVLTF.

The V and J genes are TRBV7-8 and TRBJ1-1; D is undetermined. The CDR3 spans 14 residues. V shed 0 bases and J shed 1 base, with 6 bases lying between them. CDR1 is SGHVS and CDR2 is FQNEAQ in the germline V gene. CDR3 protein: CASSLAWPNTEAFF. CDR3 nucleotides: TGTGCCAGCAGCTTAGCGTGGCCGAACACTGAAGCTTTCTTT.

The rearrangement uses TRBV28 and TRBJ2-7, with 9 bases identical to TRBD2. Germline-derived CDR1 and CDR2 are MDHEN and SYDVKM. After removal of 3 bases from V and 6 bases from J, the junction contained 6 bases not matched to a gene. CDR3 length: 14 residues. CDR3 in amino acids: CASSLRSGRFEQYF. CDR3 nucleotide sequence: TGTGCCAGCAGTTTGAGAAGCGGGAGGTTCGAGCAGTACTTC.